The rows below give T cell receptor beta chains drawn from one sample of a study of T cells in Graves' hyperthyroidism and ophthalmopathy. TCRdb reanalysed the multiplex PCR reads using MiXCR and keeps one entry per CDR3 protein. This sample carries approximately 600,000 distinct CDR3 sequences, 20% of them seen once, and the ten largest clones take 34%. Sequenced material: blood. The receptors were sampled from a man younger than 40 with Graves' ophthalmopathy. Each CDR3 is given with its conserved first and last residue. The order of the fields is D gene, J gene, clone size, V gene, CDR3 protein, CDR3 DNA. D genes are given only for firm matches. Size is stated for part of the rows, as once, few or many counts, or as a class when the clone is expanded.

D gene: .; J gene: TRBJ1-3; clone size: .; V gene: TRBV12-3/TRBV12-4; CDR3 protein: CATRGTSSGNTIYF; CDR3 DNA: TGTGCCACCAGAGGGACGAGCTCTGGAAACACCATATATTTT
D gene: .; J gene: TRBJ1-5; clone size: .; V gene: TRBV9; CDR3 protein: CASSVGARQGNNQPQHF; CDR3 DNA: TGTGCCAGCAGCGTAGGAGCTAGGCAGGGGAACAATCAGCCCCAGCATTTT
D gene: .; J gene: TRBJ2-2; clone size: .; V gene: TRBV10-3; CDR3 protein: CAIRVGGTGELFF; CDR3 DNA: TGTGCCATCAGGGTAGGGGGAACCGGGGAGCTGTTTTTT
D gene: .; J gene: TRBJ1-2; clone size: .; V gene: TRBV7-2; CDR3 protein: CASSLNSGQGGGYTF; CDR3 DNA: TGTGCCAGCAGCTTAAATTCGGGGCAGGGCGGTGGCTACACCTTC
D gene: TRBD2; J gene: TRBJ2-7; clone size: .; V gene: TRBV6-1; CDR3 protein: CASRGLSVVQYF; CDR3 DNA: TGTGCCAGCAGGGGACTATCCGTTGTGCAGTACTTC
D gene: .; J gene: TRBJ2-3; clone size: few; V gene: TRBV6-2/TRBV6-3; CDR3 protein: CASRPAPAGSMDTQYF; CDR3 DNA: TGTGCCAGCAGGCCGGCCCCTGCGGGAAGCATGGATACGCAGTATTTT
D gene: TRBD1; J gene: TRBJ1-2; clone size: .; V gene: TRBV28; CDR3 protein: CASSFPWDSDGYTF; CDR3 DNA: TGTGCCAGCAGTTTCCCTTGGGACAGCGACGGCTACACCTTC
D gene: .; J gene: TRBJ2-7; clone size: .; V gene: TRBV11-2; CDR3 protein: CASSLDKSYEQYF; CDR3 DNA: TGTGCCAGCAGCTTAGACAAGTCCTACGAGCAGTACTTC
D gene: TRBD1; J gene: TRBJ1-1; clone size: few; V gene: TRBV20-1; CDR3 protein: CSAPTGVLDTEAFF; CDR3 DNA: TGCAGTGCTCCAACAGGGGTATTAGACACTGAAGCTTTCTTT
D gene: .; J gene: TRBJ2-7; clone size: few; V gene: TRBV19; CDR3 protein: CASSLRPPAGTLIYEQYF; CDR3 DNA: TGTGCCAGTAGTCTCCGTCCTCCAGCGGGTACCCTCATTTACGAGCAGTACTTC
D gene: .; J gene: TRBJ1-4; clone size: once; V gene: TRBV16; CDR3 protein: CASSQTGRGEKLFF; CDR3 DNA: TGTGCCAGCAGCCAAACCGGGAGAGGTGAAAAACTGTTTTTT
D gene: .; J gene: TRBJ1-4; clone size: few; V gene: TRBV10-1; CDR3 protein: CASSEDSYATNEKLFF; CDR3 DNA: TGCGCCAGCAGTGAAGATAGTTACGCAACTAATGAAAAACTGTTTTTT
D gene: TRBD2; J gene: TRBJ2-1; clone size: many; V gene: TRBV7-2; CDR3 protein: CASSRISGRAQGNEQFF; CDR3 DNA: TGTGCCAGCAGCCGAATTAGCGGGAGAGCCCAAGGTAATGAGCAGTTCTTC
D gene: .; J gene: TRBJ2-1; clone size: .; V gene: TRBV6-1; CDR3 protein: CATLERPSSYNEQFF; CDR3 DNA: TGTGCCACCCTAGAGCGGCCCAGCTCCTACAATGAGCAGTTCTTC
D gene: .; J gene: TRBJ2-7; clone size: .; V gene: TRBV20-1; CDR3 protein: CSASEGEPLPEQYF; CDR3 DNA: TGCAGTGCTAGTGAGGGGGAGCCCCTACCCGAGCAGTACTTC
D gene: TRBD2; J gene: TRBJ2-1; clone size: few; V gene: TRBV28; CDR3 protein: CASSLALAGRNEQFF; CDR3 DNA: TGTGCCAGCAGTTTGGCACTAGCGGGACGCAATGAGCAGTTCTTC
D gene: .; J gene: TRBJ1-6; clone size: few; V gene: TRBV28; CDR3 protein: CASSLPNTGILYNSPLHF; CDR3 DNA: TGTGCCAGCAGTTTACCAAACACAGGAATTCTTTATAATTCACCCCTCCACTTT
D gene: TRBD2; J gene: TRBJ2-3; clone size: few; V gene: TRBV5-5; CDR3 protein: CASRRTSGSKDTQYF; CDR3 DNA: TGTGCCAGCAGGCGGACTAGCGGGAGTAAAGATACGCAGTATTTT
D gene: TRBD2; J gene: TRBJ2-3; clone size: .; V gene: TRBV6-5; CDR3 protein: CASSYTLTSGRTTDTQYF; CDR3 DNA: TGTGCCAGCAGTTACACCCTGACTAGCGGGAGAACCACAGATACGCAGTATTTT
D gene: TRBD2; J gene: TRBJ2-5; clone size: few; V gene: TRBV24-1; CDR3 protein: CATSDSGASGSTLETQYF; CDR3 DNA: TGTGCCACCAGTGATTCCGGGGCTAGCGGGAGCACCCTAGAGACCCAGTACTTC
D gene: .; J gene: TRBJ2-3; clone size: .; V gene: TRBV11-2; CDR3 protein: CASSLGVRGGDTQYF; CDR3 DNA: TGTGCCAGCAGCTTAGGAGTTCGGGGCGGGGATACGCAGTATTTT
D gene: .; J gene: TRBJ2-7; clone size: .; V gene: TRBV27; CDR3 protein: CASSFGAHEQYF; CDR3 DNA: TGTGCCAGCAGTTTCGGGGCCCACGAGCAGTACTTC
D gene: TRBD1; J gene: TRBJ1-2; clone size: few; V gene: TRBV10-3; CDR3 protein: CAISGGDRGYGYTF; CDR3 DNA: TGTGCCATCAGTGGGGGGGACAGGGGCTATGGCTACACCTTC
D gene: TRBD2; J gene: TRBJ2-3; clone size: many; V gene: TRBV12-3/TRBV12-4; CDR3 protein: CASSGGTSGSTDTQYF; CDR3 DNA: TGTGCCAGCAGTGGGGGGACTAGCGGAAGCACAGATACGCAGTATTTT
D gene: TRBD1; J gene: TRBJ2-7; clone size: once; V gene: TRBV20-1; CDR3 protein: CSAWDRGAEQYF; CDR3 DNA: TGCAGTGCTTGGGACAGGGGGGCCGAGCAGTACTTC
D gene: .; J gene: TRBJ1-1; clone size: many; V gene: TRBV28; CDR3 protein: CASSLWDAEAFF; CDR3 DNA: TGTGCCAGCAGTTTATGGGACGCTGAAGCTTTCTTT
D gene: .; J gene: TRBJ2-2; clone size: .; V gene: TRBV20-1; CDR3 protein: CSARYSLIPNTGELFF; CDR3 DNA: TGCAGTGCTAGATATAGTCTCATCCCTAACACCGGGGAGCTGTTTTTT
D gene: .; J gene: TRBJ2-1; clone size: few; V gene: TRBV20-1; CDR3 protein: CSAKTWRSYNEQFF; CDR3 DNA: TGCAGTGCTAAGACGTGGCGGTCCTACAATGAACAGTTCTTC
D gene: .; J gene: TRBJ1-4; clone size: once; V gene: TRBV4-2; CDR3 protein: CASSQAPGSEKLFF; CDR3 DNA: TGTGCCAGCAGCCAAGCTCCGGGGTCTGAAAAACTGTTTTTT
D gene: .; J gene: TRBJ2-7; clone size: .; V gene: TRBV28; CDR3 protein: CASSPGFTCEQYF; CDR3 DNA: TGTGCCAGCAGTCCGGGATTCACCTGCGAGCAGTACTTC
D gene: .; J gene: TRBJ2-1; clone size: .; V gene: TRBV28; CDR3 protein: CASSSPEAEYNEQFF; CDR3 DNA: TGTGCCAGCAGTTCCCCGGAAGCGGAATACAATGAGCAGTTCTTC
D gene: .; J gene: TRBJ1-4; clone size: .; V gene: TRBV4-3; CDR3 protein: CASSRGGSPNEKLFF; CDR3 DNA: TGCGCCAGCAGCCGAGGCGGCAGTCCTAATGAAAAACTGTTTTTT
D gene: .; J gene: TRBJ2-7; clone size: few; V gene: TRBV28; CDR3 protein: CASSFLSESYEQYF; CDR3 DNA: TGTGCCAGCAGTTTTCTGTCCGAGTCCTACGAGCAGTACTTC
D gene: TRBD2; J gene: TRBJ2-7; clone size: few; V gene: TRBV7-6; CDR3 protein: CASSLDIGTSGNSLYEQYF; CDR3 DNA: TGTGCCAGCAGCTTAGATATAGGGACTAGCGGAAACTCCCTCTACGAGCAGTACTTC
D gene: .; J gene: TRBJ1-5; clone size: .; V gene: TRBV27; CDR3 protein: CASAGSWNQPQHF; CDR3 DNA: TGTGCCAGTGCAGGTAGTTGGAATCAGCCCCAGCATTTT
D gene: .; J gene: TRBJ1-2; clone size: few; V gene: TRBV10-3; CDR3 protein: CAISESTVRGDGYTF; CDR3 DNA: TGTGCCATCAGTGAGTCAACAGTTAGGGGGGATGGCTACACCTTC
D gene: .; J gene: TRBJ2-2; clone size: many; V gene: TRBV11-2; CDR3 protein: CASSFRAGPNTGELFF; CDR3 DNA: TGTGCCAGCAGCTTCCGGGCGGGACCGAACACCGGGGAGCTGTTTTTT
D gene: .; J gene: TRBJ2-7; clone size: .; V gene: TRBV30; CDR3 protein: CAWAMGGLSYEQYF; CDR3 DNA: TGTGCCTGGGCTATGGGGGGCTTATCCTACGAGCAGTACTTC
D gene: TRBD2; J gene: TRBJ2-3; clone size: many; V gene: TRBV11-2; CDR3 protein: CASSWTSGLADTQYF; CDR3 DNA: TGTGCCAGCAGCTGGACTAGCGGGTTGGCAGATACGCAGTATTTT
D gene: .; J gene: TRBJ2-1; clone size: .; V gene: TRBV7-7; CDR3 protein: CASSPSTGGDGNEQFF; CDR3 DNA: TGTGCTAGCAGCCCCAGCACTGGTGGAGACGGGAATGAGCAGTTCTTC